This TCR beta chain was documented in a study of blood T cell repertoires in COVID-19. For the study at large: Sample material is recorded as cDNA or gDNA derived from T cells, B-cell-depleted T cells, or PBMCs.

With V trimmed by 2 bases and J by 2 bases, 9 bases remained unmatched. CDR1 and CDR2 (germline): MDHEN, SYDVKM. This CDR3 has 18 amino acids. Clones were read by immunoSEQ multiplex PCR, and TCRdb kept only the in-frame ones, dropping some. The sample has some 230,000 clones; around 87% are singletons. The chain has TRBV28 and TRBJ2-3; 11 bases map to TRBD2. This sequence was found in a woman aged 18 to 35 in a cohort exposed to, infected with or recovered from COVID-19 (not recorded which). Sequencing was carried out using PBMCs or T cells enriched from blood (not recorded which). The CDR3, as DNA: TGTGCCAGCAGTTTACGCCGGGATAGCGGGGGGGCCACAGATACGCAGTATTTT. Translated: CASSLRRDSGGATDTQYF.